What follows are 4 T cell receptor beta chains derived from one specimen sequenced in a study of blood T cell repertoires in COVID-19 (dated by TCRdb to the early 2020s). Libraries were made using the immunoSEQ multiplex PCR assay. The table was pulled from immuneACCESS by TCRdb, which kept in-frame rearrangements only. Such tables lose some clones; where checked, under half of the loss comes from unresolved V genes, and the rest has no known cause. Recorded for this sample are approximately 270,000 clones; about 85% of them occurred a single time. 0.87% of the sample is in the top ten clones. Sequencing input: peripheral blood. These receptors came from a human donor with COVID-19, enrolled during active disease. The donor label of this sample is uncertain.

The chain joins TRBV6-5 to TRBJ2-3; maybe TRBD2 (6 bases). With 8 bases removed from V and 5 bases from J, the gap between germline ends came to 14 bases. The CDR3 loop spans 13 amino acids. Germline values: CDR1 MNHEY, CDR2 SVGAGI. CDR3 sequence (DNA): TGTGCCAGCGGAGCGGGTCCGGGAGATACGCAGTATTTT. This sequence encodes CASGAGPGDTQYF.

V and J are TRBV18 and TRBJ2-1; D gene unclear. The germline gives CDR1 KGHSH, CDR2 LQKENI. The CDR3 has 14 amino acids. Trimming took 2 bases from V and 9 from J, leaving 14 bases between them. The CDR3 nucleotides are TGTGCCAGCTCACCAGGATTCGTGGAGTCTGAGCAGTTCTTC. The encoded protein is CASSPGFVESEQFF.

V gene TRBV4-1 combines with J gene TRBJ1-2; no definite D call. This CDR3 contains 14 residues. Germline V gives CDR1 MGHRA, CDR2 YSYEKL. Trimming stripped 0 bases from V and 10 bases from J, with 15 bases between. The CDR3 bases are TGCGCCAGCAGCCAAGAACAGACGATAGGTGCCTACACCTTC. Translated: CASSQEQTIGAYTF.

CDR3: CAWSRDRNMPEQYF. The CDR3 coding sequence is TGTGCCTGGAGCCGGGACAGGAATATGCCCGAGCAGTACTTC. The J gene is TRBJ2-7, the V gene TRBV30, with 8 nucleotides matching TRBD1. CDR1 and CDR2 (germline): GTSNPN, SVGIG (reference sequence). The CDR3 contains 14 residues. J was trimmed by 6 bases and V by 3 bases; bases with no gene match: 10.